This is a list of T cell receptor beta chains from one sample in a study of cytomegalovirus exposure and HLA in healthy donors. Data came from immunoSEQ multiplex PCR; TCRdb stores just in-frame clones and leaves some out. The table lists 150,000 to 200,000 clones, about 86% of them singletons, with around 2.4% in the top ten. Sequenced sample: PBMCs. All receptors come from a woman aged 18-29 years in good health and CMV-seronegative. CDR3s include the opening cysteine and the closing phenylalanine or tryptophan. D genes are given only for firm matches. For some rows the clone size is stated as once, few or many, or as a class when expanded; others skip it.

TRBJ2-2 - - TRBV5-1 TGCGCCAGCAGCTTATGGACCCAGGGGAACACCGGGGAGCTGTTTTTT CASSLWTQGNTGELFF
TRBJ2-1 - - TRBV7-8 TGTGCCAGCTTGCCACGAAAACGAAGTCTCTCGGGGGATGAGCAGTTCTTC CASLPRKRSLSGDEQFF
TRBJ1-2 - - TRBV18 TGTGCCAGCTCACCGCTGGACAGTAACTATGGCTACACCTTC CASSPLDSNYGYTF
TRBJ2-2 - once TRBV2 TGTGCCAGCAGTGATGACATCACCGGGGAGCTGTTTTTT CASSDDITGELFF
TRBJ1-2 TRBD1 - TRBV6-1 TGTGCCAGCTGGGGACAGGCGGTGAACTATGGCTACACCTTC CASWGQAVNYGYTF
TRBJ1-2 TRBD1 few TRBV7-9 TGTGCCAGCAGCTTAGCGGGACAGGGATTTTGGTATGGCTACACCTTC CASSLAGQGFWYGYTF
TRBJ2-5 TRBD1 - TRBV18 TGTGCCAGCTCACCACGAACGGACAGGCGGCAAGAGACCCAGTACTTC CASSPRTDRRQETQYF
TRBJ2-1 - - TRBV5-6 TGTGCCAGCAGCTTCTTACAGAGATACAATAAGCAGTTCTTC CASSFLQRYNKQFF
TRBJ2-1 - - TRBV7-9 TGTGCCAGCACCTTTAGCGGTTCCTACAATGAGCAGTTCTTC CASTFSGSYNEQFF
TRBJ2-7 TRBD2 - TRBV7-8 TGTGCCAGCAGCTTACGGACTAGCGGGGTATCCGAGCAGTACTTC CASSLRTSGVSEQYF
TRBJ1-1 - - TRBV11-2 TGTGCCAGCAGCTGGAGGCGGGGCGAAGCTTTCTTT CASSWRRGEAFF
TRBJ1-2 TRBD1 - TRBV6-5 TGTGCCAGCAGTTGGGACAGAAACTATGGCTACACCTTC CASSWDRNYGYTF
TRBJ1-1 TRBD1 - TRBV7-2 TGTGCCAGCAGCTTTACAGGGGTAGGGAACACTGAAGCTTTCTTT CASSFTGVGNTEAFF
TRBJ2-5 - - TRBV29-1 TGCAGCGTTGAAATCGGAGAGACCCAGTACTTC CSVEIGETQYF
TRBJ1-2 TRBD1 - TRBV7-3 TGTGCCAGCAGCTTAGCAGGGGGCAATGGCTACACCTTC CASSLAGGNGYTF
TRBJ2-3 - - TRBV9 TGTGCCAGCAGCGCAGACTTACCTAGCACAGATACGCAGTATTTT CASSADLPSTDTQYF
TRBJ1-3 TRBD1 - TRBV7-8 TGTGCCAGCAGCTCTGGGACAGGGGTGCTGGGAAACACCATATATTTT CASSSGTGVLGNTIYF
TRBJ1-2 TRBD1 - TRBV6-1 TGTGCCAGCAGTGAACGGGACAGGGGGCAGGATGGCTACACCTTC CASSERDRGQDGYTF
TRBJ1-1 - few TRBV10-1 TGCGCCAGCAGTCCCATGAACACTGAAGCTTTCTTT CASSPMNTEAFF
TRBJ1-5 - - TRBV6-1 TGTGCCAGCAGTGGACAGGTAGATCAGCCCCAGCATTTT CASSGQVDQPQHF
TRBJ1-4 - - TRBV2 TGTGCCAGCAGCGCTACAGGGATTAATGAAAAACTGTTTTTT CASSATGINEKLFF
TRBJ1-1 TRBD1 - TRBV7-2 TGTGCCAGCACCACCCGAGGACAGGGGTTTCAGCCTGAAGCTTTCTTT CASTTRGQGFQPEAFF
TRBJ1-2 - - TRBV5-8 TGTGCCAGCAGCACGAGTGCTGGCTACACCTTC CASSTSAGYTF
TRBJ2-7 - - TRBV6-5 TGTGCCAGCAGTAGACCCGGGGTCGAGCAGTACTTC CASSRPGVEQYF
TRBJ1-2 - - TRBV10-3 TGTGCCATCCTAAATATAGCTAACTATGGCTACACCTTC CAILNIANYGYTF
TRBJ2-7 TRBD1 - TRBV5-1 TGCGCCAGCAGCCCCCGGGGACAGGGGCCCAGCGAGCAGTACTTC CASSPRGQGPSEQYF
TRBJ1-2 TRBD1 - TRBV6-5 TGTGCCAGCAGTTACCGGGACAGGGGTTATGGCTACACCTTC CASSYRDRGYGYTF
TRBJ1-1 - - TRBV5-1 TGCGCCAGCAGCCTCAGCACAGGGTTAAGCAATGAAGCTTTCTTT CASSLSTGLSNEAFF
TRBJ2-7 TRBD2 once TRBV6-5 TGTGCCAGCAGAAGTCTCGCGGGAGCCGGCTACGAGCAGTACTTC CASRSLAGAGYEQYF
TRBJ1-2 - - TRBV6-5 TGTGCCAGCAGCTTCGGCCGTACAGCTGGCTACACCTTC CASSFGRTAGYTF
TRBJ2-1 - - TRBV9 TGTGCCAGCAGCGTTAATCCGGGATATGAGCAGTTCTTC CASSVNPGYEQFF
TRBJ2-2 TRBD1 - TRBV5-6 TGTGCCAGCAGCTTGGGCGGAGGGGGACAGGGTCCTGGGGAGCTGTTTTTT CASSLGGGGQGPGELFF
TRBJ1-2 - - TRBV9 TGTGCCAGCAGCGTAGAACAGGTTACCTTTAATGGCTACACCTTC CASSVEQVTFNGYTF
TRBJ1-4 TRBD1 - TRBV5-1 TGCGCCAGCAGCTTCGGGACAGGAGGGTTGGGAGAAAAACTGTTTTTT CASSFGTGGLGEKLFF
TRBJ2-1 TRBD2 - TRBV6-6 TGTGCCAGCAGATTGGGACTAGCAAGTGAGCAGTTCTTC CASRLGLASEQFF
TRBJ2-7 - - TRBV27 TGTGCCAGCAGTTACCTCCGGACAGTTAACGAGCAGTACTTC CASSYLRTVNEQYF
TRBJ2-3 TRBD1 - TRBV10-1 TGCGCCAGCAGTGAGCGGAGGTATCCACAGGGGGCTAGAGATACGCAGTATTTT CASSERRYPQGARDTQYF
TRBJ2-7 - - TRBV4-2 TGTGCCAGCAGCCCAAGGAGTGATGGGGCCTCCTACGAGCAGTACTTC CASSPRSDGASYEQYF
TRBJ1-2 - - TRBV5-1 TGCGCCAGCAGCTCGGCGGGATCACGGGGCTATGGCTACACCTTC CASSSAGSRGYGYTF
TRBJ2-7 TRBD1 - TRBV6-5 TGTGCCAGCAGGTTCCGGGACAGGGGATCCTACGAGCAGTACTTC CASRFRDRGSYEQYF
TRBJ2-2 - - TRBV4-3 TGCGCCAGCAGCCAAGGATTGAGGAGACTAGAGTTCACCGGGGAGCTGTTTTTT CASSQGLRRLEFTGELFF
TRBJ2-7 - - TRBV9 TGTGCCAGCCTAGGACCCCCCGGGAACGAGCAGTACTTC CASLGPPGNEQYF
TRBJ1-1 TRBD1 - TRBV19 TGTGCCAGTAGTATCGTAAAGGGACAGGCGAACACTGAAGCTTTCTTT CASSIVKGQANTEAFF
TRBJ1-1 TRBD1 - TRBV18 TGTGCCAGCTCACCCGGACGGACAGGGATTAAGAACACTGAAGCTTTCTTT CASSPGRTGIKNTEAFF